Presented here are 19 T cell receptor beta chains from one specimen sequenced in a study of siplizumab effects on memory and regulatory T cells. Sequencing was performed with immunoSEQ multiplex PCR; in TCRdb, only in-frame clones are kept and a portion is missing. In the table there are 75,000 to 100,000 clones, about 93% of which are singletons. Material for sequencing was non-Treg CD4+ T cells sorted from blood. These receptors were obtained from a human donor in good health.

The chain employs TRBV5-1 and TRBJ2-7; 7 bases are shared with TRBD2. Unmatched junction bases numbered 11, after V lost 0 bases and J lost 5 bases. Germline CDR1 SGHRS, CDR2 YFSETQ. CDR3 size: 16 residues. The CDR3 is CASSLGVTGGIHEQYF. The CDR3 bases are TGCGCCAGCAGCTTGGGGGTGACGGGGGGTATCCACGAGCAGTACTTC.

CDR3 amino acids: CASSPRSFLREQYF. The CDR3 bases are TGTGCCAGCAGCCCCCGGTCCTTCCTGCGGGAGCAGTACTTC. The V gene is TRBV12-1, the J gene TRBJ2-7; TRBD2, the D gene given by the table, was not confirmed from the DNA. TRBV12-1 is a recognized pseudogene. This CDR3 has 14 amino acids.

This chain's CDR3 is CASSISLRGRAYEQYF. As DNA, the CDR3 is TGTGCCAGTAGTATTTCCCTCCGGGGGCGAGCCTACGAGCAGTACTTC. This rearrangement joins TRBV19 to TRBJ2-7; D tentatively fits TRBD1 or TRBD2 (6 bases each). CDR1 LNHDA and CDR2 SQIVND come from the germline V gene (reference sequence). Trimming cost V 3 bases and J 2 bases, with 17 bases left between them. The CDR3 runs 16 residues.

CDR3 DNA: TGTGCCAGCAGTTATGGCACTACTACTTCCTACGAGCAGTACTTC. It is translated as CASSYGTTTSYEQYF. This rearrangement joins TRBV6-5 to TRBJ2-7; the D is unclear. This CDR3 has 15 amino acids. Germline CDR1 MNHEY, CDR2 SVGAGI. V shed 3 bases and J shed 1 base, with 13 bases lying between them.

This chain joins TRBV7-9 and TRBJ2-7; TRBD1 aligns across 10 bases. Germline values: CDR1 SEHNR, CDR2 FQNEAQ (reference sequence). V was clipped by 4 bases and J by 0 bases; unmatched bases: 6. The CDR3 is 16 residues long. CDR3 nucleotide sequence: TGTGCCAGCAGCTCAAAGACAGGGGGCGCCTCCTACGAGCAGTACTTC. As protein: CASSSKTGGASYEQYF.

V gene TRBV30 combines with J gene TRBJ2-7; tentative D call: TRBD2 (5 bases). Germline values: CDR1 GTSNPN, CDR2 SVGIG (reference sequence). This CDR3 has 15 residues. V was clipped by 0 bases and J by 2 bases, with 14 bases between them. CDR3 amino acids: CAWSVGLRKTYEQYF. The CDR3 DNA is TGTGCCTGGAGTGTCGGACTGAGGAAAACCTACGAGCAGTACTTC.

This rearrangement joins TRBV7-2 to TRBJ2-3, with TRBD1 identical over 12 bases. J lost 4 bases, V lost 2 bases, and 4 bases had no gene match. Germline V gives CDR1 SGHTA, CDR2 FQGNSA. The CDR3 is 16 amino acids. The CDR3 DNA is TGTGCCAGCAGCTTACCGGGACAGGGGGCCGCAGATACGCAGTATTTT. Protein: CASSLPGQGAADTQYF.

The J gene is TRBJ1-1, the V gene TRBV6-5, with a tentative D call TRBD1 (5 bases). Between the trimmed V and J ends, which lost 6 bases and 4 bases, there was a span of 15 bases. Germline V gene lookup returns CDR1 MNHEY and CDR2 SVGAGI. CDR3 size: 14 residues. The CDR3 region has the DNA TGTGCCAGCAGAGCAGGGCCCCTTCCCACTGAAGCTTTCTTT. It codes for CASRAGPLPTEAFF.

There are a few counts of this clone. The V gene is TRBV6-6, the J gene TRBJ1-2; TRBD1 might be the D (5 bases). CDR1 MNHNY and CDR2 SVGAGI come from the germline V gene (reference sequence). The CDR3 is made up of 13 amino acids. Trimming pared 7 bases from V and 6 bases from J, leaving 15 bases between. The chain's CDR3 is CASTRQRENGYTF. CDR3 sequence (DNA): TGTGCCAGCACGAGACAGAGGGAAAATGGCTACACCTTC.

This clone was seen only a few times. V gene TRBV9 combines with J gene TRBJ1-1; a possible D gene is TRBD1 (5 bases). V dropped 3 bases and J dropped 0 bases, with 9 bases sitting between them. This CDR3 has 14 residues. Germline CDR1 and CDR2: SGDLS and YYNGEE. CDR3 nucleotides: TGTGCCAGCAGCGCCAGACAGATGAACACTGAAGCTTTCTTT. Residues: CASSARQMNTEAFF.

The CDR3 sequence: CASSLDPGFIGSGANVLTF. CDR3 DNA sequence: TGCGCCAGCAGCTTGGATCCGGGGTTTATTGGGTCTGGGGCCAACGTCCTGACTTTC. The rearrangement uses TRBV5-1 and TRBJ2-6; D is possibly TRBD2 (5 bases). The CDR3 runs 19 residues. The ends were cut back, 0 bases at V and 1 base at J, with 17 bases in the middle. CDR1 and CDR2 (germline): SGHRS, YFSETQ.

The V and J genes are TRBV9 and TRBJ2-1, with 14 bases identical to TRBD2. Germline V CDR1 and CDR2: SGDLS, YYNGEE. The CDR3 length is 17 residues. The V and J ends lost 2 bases and 7 bases, in that order; junction bases with no gene match: 8. The CDR3 region is CASSVRAGTSGRNEQFF. The DNA for the CDR3 is TGTGCCAGCAGCGTCAGAGCCGGGACTAGCGGGAGAAATGAGCAGTTCTTC.

The genes are TRBV10-2 and TRBJ1-2; 8 bases map to TRBD1. V lost 7 bases to trimming and J lost 4 bases; unmatched junction nucleotides: 8. This CDR3 spans 14 amino acids. Per the germline V gene, CDR1 is WSHSY and CDR2 is SAAADI. The CDR3 loop is CASNRQGTPYGYTF. CDR3 bases: TGCGCCAGCAATCGACAGGGGACTCCCTATGGCTACACCTTC.

This chain joins TRBV27 and TRBJ1-2, with D possibly matching TRBD1 (6 bases). The CDR3 has 16 residues. Between the trimmed V and J ends, which lost 5 bases and 7 bases, there was a span of 23 bases. Germline lookup yields CDR1 MNHEY and CDR2 SMNVEV (reference sequence). CDR3 coding DNA: TGTGCCAGCAGTGCTTCCGGCAGGGGATTGGGCGGTGGCTACACCTTC. Translating it yields CASSASGRGLGGGYTF.

The chain carries TRBV7-9 and TRBJ2-2; 10 bases are shared with TRBD2. The CDR3 is 14 residues long. CDR1 and CDR2 (germline): SEHNR, FQNEAQ (reference sequence). Losses at the gene ends were 8 bases for V and 6 bases for J; bases not matched to a gene: 6. CDR3 DNA sequence: TGTGCCAGCCGCAGCGGGAGGGCCTCCGGGGAGCTGTTTTTT. Translating gives CASRSGRASGELFF.

The chain is built from TRBV11-2 and TRBJ2-1; D gene ambiguous. Trimming shortened V by 5 bases and J by 6 bases, and 14 bases separated the two germline ends. The CDR3 spans 14 residues. Germline V gene lookup returns CDR1 SGHAT and CDR2 FQNNGV. CDR3 sequence: CASSPPYAINEQFF. As DNA, the CDR3 is TGTGCCAGCAGCCCTCCGTACGCCATCAATGAGCAGTTCTTC.

This clone was seen once. The rearrangement joins TRBV28 to TRBJ2-7; D is perhaps TRBD1 (6 bases). V was trimmed by 8 bases and J by 0 bases, leaving 23 bases between them. CDR1 is MDHEN, CDR2 SYDVKM, per germline. The CDR3 consists of 17 residues. The DNA for the CDR3 is TGTGCCAGCCGCCAGGGGAAGGTCAAGCCCTTCTCCTACGAGCAGTACTTC. It translates to CASRQGKVKPFSYEQYF.

This chain links TRBV7-8 with TRBJ1-1; TRBD1 aligns across 9 bases. The trim removed 4 bases at V and 3 bases at J, leaving 12 bases unmatched. Germline V gene lookup returns CDR1 SGHVS and CDR2 FQNEAQ. The CDR3 is 17 residues long. The DNA of the CDR3 is TGTGCCAGCAGCTCGGGACAGGGCAGCCAGTTATACACTGAAGCTTTCTTT. Amino acid sequence: CASSSGQGSQLYTEAFF.

The V gene is TRBV6-6, the J gene TRBJ1-2, with TRBD1 identical over 9 bases. V lost 7 bases to trimming and J lost 7 bases; unmatched junction nucleotides: 4. Per germline, CDR1 MNHNY and CDR2 SVGAGI (reference sequence). This CDR3 has 12 residues. The CDR3 reads CASNTGGFGYTF. In nucleotides, the CDR3 is TGTGCCAGCAATACAGGGGGCTTTGGCTACACCTTC.